This section outlines one T cell receptor beta chain sequence together with its context. Its antigen is unidentified. The data originate from a study of T cell repertoires in cytomegalovirus infection. TCRdb re-analysed the reads in MiXCR, keeping a single row per CDR3 protein. The sample consists of 700,000 to 950,000 distinct CDR3 sequences, 30% to 35% of them appearing once. This CDR3 spans 15 amino acids. CDR1 MNHEY and CDR2 SMNVEV come from the germline V gene (reference sequence). With V trimmed by 5 bases and J by 5 bases, 8 bases remained unmatched. The genes are TRBV27 and TRBJ1-4, with 7 bases that match TRBD1. The sequencing here drew on cultured CD8+ T cells from PBMCs, taken from culture after CMV antigen stimulation. The TCR originated in a human donor in good health (CMV status not recorded). Some clones in this sample may be carry-over from other donors' samples. The CDR3 coding sequence is TGTGCCAGCAGTATACAGGGGCCCGGGAATGAAAAACTGTTTTTT. It yields the protein CASSIQGPGNEKLFF.